These 22 T cell receptor beta chains were sequenced from one sample in a study of T-cell memory formation after mild COVID-19. MiXCR was run by TCRdb on the 5' RACE reads, yielding one entry per CDR3 protein. The sample carries over 450,000 distinct CDR3 sequences, around 21% recorded once. The sequenced sample was PBMCs or a T cell subset sorted from them (not recorded which). These receptors were obtained from an adult woman who had mild COVID-19 (a few samples of this study predate the infection). Cell type and time point are not known.

This clonotype has ten or more counts. DNA for the CDR3: TGTGCCAGCAGAGCGGGACAGTATAGCACAGATACGCAGTATTTT. Its translation: CASRAGQYSTDTQYF. The V gene is TRBV2, the J gene TRBJ2-3; D is tentatively TRBD1 or TRBD2 (7 bases each). This CDR3 has 15 amino acids. Germline-derived CDR1 and CDR2 are SNHLY and FYNNEI. The ends were cut back, 6 bases at V and 0 bases at J, with 13 bases in the middle.

The rearrangement joins TRBV20-1 to TRBJ2-5, with 13 bases fitting TRBD2. Germline V gene sequence: CDR1 DFQATT, CDR2 SNEGSKA (reference sequence). CDR3 length equals 19 residues. V was clipped by 0 bases and J by 2 bases; unmatched bases: 12. The CDR3 DNA sequence: TGCAGTGCTAGAGATCTGAGGACTAGCGGGAGAAGAGAACAAGAGACCCAGTACTTC. Amino acid sequence: CSARDLRTSGRREQETQYF.

This chain links TRBV5-1 with TRBJ1-1, with 7 bases lining up with TRBD1. Germline CDR1 SGHRS, CDR2 YFSETQ. The CDR3 sequence is 13 residues long. J was trimmed by 11 bases and V by 0 bases; bases with no gene match: 7. CDR3 residues: CASSLAQGVQAFF. The CDR3 coding sequence is TGCGCCAGCAGCTTGGCTCAGGGGGTCCAGGCTTTCTTT. Filled out from reference TRBV5-1 and TRBJ1-1, the complete variable domain reads KAGVTQTPRYLIKTRGQQVTLSCSPISGHRSVSWYQQTPGQGLQFLFEYFSETQRNKGNFPGRFSGRQFSNSRSEMNVSTLELGDSALYLCASSLAQGVQAFFGQGTRLTVV.

At least ten counts were recorded for this clonotype. This chain joins TRBV4-1 and TRBJ2-1; D possibly corresponds to TRBD2 (5 bases). V was trimmed by 0 bases and J by 10 bases, leaving 10 bases between them. Per germline, CDR1 MGHRA and CDR2 YSYEKL. The CDR3 has 13 amino acids. CDR3 sequence reads: CASSQEEAGEQFF. CDR3 coding DNA: TGCGCCAGCAGCCAAGAGGAGGCTGGAGAGCAGTTCTTC.

V is TRBV9 and J is TRBJ2-7; 9 nucleotides agree with TRBD1. The germline gives CDR1 SGDLS, CDR2 YYNGEE. The junction had 12 bases not matched to a gene; V was cut back by 3 bases and J by 5 bases. This CDR3 is 16 amino acids long. The CDR3 region has the DNA TGTGCCAGCAGCGAGAAAGCCGGGACAGGGAGAAACGAGCAGTACTTC. This codes for CASSEKAGTGRNEQYF.

Points on this clonotype: The germline gene is not matched at one end of the junction; a read error may be the cause. This rearrangement joins TRBV7-3 to TRBJ2-7, with D possibly TRBD2 on 5 matching bases. The length of the CDR3 is 12 residues. Germline V gives CDR1 SGHTA, CDR2 FQGTGA. The CDR3: CASSLARGILHF. DNA for the CDR3: TGTGCCAGCAGCTTAGCCCGGGGTATTCTCCACTTC.

The sample holds a few counts of this clonotype. The rearrangement joins TRBV20-1 to TRBJ2-3; TRBD2 agrees at 15 bases. In germline, CDR1 is DFQATT, CDR2 SNEGSKA (reference sequence). The trim removed 1 base at V and 0 bases at J, leaving 8 bases unmatched. The CDR3 length is 19 residues. The CDR3 region has the DNA TGCAGTGCTAGAGTGTATCGGACTAGCGGGAGGGACAGCACAGATACGCAGTATTTT. This encodes CSARVYRTSGRDSTDTQYF.

This clonotype appeared once. As DNA, the CDR3 is TGTGCCAGCAGCTTAGGCCTAGCGGACCACAATGAGCAGTTCTTC. Amino acid sequence: CASSLGLADHNEQFF. The gene calls are TRBV11-3 and TRBJ2-1; TRBD2 matches at 7 bases. CDR3 size: 15 residues. Germline loops: CDR1 SGHNT, CDR2 YENEEA. Trimming took 1 base from V and 5 from J; bases not matched to a gene: 5.

This clonotype was counted a few times. This chain connects TRBV24-1 to TRBJ2-1; unclear D gene. The CDR3 length is 16 residues. Trimming cost V 5 bases and J 9 bases, with 22 bases left between them. CDR1 and CDR2 (germline): KGHDR, SFDVKD. The CDR3 protein is CATSVPDKGMGIEQFF. The CDR3, as DNA: TGTGCCACCAGTGTCCCCGACAAAGGGATGGGAATTGAGCAGTTCTTC.

This clonotype was picked up a small number of times. The chain is built from TRBV29-1 and TRBJ1-2, with D perhaps TRBD1 (6 bases). The CDR3 totals 13 residues. CDR1 is SQVTM, CDR2 ANQGSEA, per germline. Trimming cost V 8 bases and J 7 bases, with 20 bases left between them. The CDR3: CSFGNDRNGGYTF. The CDR3 coding sequence is TGCAGCTTCGGGAACGACAGGAATGGTGGCTACACCTTC.

J is TRBJ2-1 and V is TRBV7-8; the D call may be TRBD1 or TRBD2 (5 bases each). Trimming removed 5 bases from V and 8 bases from J, with 22 bases in between. Germline lookup yields CDR1 SGHVS and CDR2 FQNEAQ. This CDR3 is built from 16 residues. DNA of the CDR3: TGTGCCAGCAGCCCGAGGGGAGACTACCTCAGGGATGAGCAGTTCTTC. The encoded protein is CASSPRGDYLRDEQFF.

This rearrangement joins TRBV9 to TRBJ2-6; 8 positions match TRBD2. The germline gives CDR1 SGDLS, CDR2 YYNGEE. After removal of 3 bases from V and 0 bases from J, the junction contained 11 bases not matched to a gene. The CDR3 runs 19 residues. This chain's CDR3 is CASSALIAGGFSGANVLTF. The DNA for the CDR3 is TGTGCCAGCAGCGCCCTAATCGCGGGGGGCTTCTCTGGGGCCAACGTCCTGACTTTC.

This clonotype turned up a few times. This sequence joins TRBV15 and TRBJ2-1; TRBD2 might be the D (5 bases). Germline V gene data show CDR1 as LNHNV and CDR2 as YYDKDF (reference sequence). Trimming stripped 5 bases from V and 7 bases from J, with 24 bases between. The length of the CDR3 is 17 residues. This CDR3 is CATSRRIGLAPFNEQFF. CDR3 bases: TGTGCCACCAGCCGAAGAATAGGGCTAGCACCTTTTAATGAGCAGTTCTTC. The full variable domain, with the rest looked up from reference TRBV15 and TRBJ2-1, is DAMVIQNPRYQVTQFGKPVTLSCSQTLNHNVMYWYQQKSSQAPKLLFHYYDKDFNNEADTPDNFQSRRPNTSFCFLDIRSPGLGDTAMYLCATSRRIGLAPFNEQFFGPGTRLTVL.

The rearrangement joins TRBV7-9 to TRBJ2-7; D is perhaps TRBD2 (5 bases). Germline values: CDR1 SEHNR, CDR2 FQNEAQ (reference sequence). The CDR3 sequence is 15 residues long. The germline V and J ends were trimmed by 4 bases and 4 bases, with 17 bases remaining between them. DNA of the CDR3: TGTGCCAGCAGCTCGGGAAACGCCCTTCATTACGAGCAGTACTTC. This translates into CASSSGNALHYEQYF.

V usage is TRBV12-5 and J usage is TRBJ2-1; 12 bases fit TRBD2. CDR3 length: 15 amino acids. Per the germline V gene, CDR1 is LGHNT and CDR2 is FRNRAP. The J segment lost 8 bases and the V segment lost 2 bases, leaving 4 bases of the junction unmatched. CDR3 sequence (DNA): TGTGCTAGTGGTTTGAGACTAGCGGGAGATCATGAGCAGTTCTTC. This gives the protein CASGLRLAGDHEQFF.

This clonotype was detected a few times. V usage is TRBV4-1 and J usage is TRBJ2-7; 7 positions agree with TRBD1. The length of the CDR3 is 13 residues. The trim removed 1 base at V and 6 bases at J, leaving 3 bases unmatched. Germline values: CDR1 MGHRA, CDR2 YSYEKL. The CDR3 is CASSQVGQAEQYF. The CDR3 nucleotides read TGCGCCAGCAGCCAAGTAGGACAGGCCGAGCAGTACTTC.

The sample holds a few counts of this clonotype. The chain couples TRBV12-3 or TRBV12-4 to TRBJ2-6; the D is unclear. V lost 3 bases and J 1 base, leaving 7 bases between the germline ends. This CDR3 has 15 amino acids. CDR3 in DNA: TGTGCCAGCAGTTTTTGGCGGTCTGGGGCCAACGTCCTGACTTTC. This codes for CASSFWRSGANVLTF.

This sequence joins TRBV12-3 or TRBV12-4 and TRBJ2-3, with TRBD1 matching over 11 bases. V lost 5 bases and J lost 6; bases outside the gene matches: 4. The CDR3 loop spans 14 amino acids. This chain's CDR3 is CASSLDRGRDTQYF. The CDR3 DNA reads as TGTGCCAGCAGTCTGGACAGGGGGCGGGATACGCAGTATTTT.

This clonotype was detected a few times. V and J are TRBV4-2 and TRBJ2-5; possible D gene TRBD1, 5 bases. Trimming stripped 0 bases from V and 4 bases from J, with 12 bases between. CDR3 size: 15 residues. Germline assignment: CDR1 LGHNA and CDR2 YNFKEQ. The chain's CDR3 is CASSQDVGQGETQYF. The CDR3 nucleotides read TGTGCCAGCAGCCAAGATGTCGGGCAGGGAGAGACCCAGTACTTC.

This clonotype showed up many times. V and J are TRBV5-1 and TRBJ1-1; D is ambiguous. Trimming took off 6 bases at V and 6 bases at J, with 15 bases between the two ends. Germline-derived CDR1 and CDR2 are SGHRS and YFSETQ. CDR3 size: 13 residues. This CDR3 reads CASTEEGSAEAFF. The CDR3 nucleotides are TGCGCCAGCACCGAGGAAGGGAGCGCTGAAGCTTTCTTT.

V and J are TRBV19 and TRBJ2-7, with D possibly being TRBD2 (6 bases). The CDR3 is 14 amino acids. With 2 bases removed from V and 1 base from J, the gap between germline ends came to 9 bases. In germline, CDR1 is LNHDA, CDR2 SQIVND (reference sequence). This CDR3 is CASSITGRSYEQYF. DNA of the CDR3: TGTGCCAGTAGTATAACCGGGAGATCCTACGAGCAGTACTTC.

The rearrangement uses TRBV18 and TRBJ2-7; D possibly corresponds to TRBD1 (7 bases). This CDR3 comprises 17 residues. V was clipped by 4 bases and J by 3 bases, with 22 bases between them. Germline V gives CDR1 KGHSH, CDR2 LQKENI. The CDR3 reads CASSLLGTQGDVYEQYF. DNA of the CDR3: TGTGCCAGCTCACTATTAGGGACTCAGGGGGATGTCTACGAGCAGTACTTC.